This T cell receptor (beta chain) is from a study of identical twins. Study-wide points: Memory repertoires lacked the insertion deficit that abundant cord blood beta clonotypes showed. Among out-of-frame alpha sequences shared by twins, low generation probability occurred in excess.

This clonotype turned up a few times. Its target is unknown. TCRdb itself ran the 5' RACE reads through MiXCR, one entry per CDR3 protein. This table holds 200,000 to 250,000 distinct CDR3 sequences, about an eighth found once. There are 14 residues in the CDR3. Germline CDR1 and CDR2: LGHNA and YNFKEQ. The V end was cut by 0 bases, the J end by 1 base, with 7 bases between. Separately, the same data were catalogued under a study of yellow fever vaccine responses in identical twins.

The source material was memory (CD45RO+) T cells sorted from blood. The TCR comes from a woman aged 18 to 35 in good health. V is TRBV4-2 and J is TRBJ2-7; D is ambiguous. CDR3 region: CASSQDGGSYEQYF. DNA for the CDR3: TGTGCCAGCAGCCAAGATGGCGGTTCCTACGAGCAGTACTTC.